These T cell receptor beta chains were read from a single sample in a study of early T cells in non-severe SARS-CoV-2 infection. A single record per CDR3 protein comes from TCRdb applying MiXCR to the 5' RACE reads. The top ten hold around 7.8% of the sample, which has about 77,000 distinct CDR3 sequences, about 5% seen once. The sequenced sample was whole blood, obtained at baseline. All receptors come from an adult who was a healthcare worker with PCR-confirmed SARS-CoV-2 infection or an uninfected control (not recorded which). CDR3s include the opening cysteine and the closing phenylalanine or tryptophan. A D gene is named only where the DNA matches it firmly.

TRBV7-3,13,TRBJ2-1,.,CASSSLGGGEQFF
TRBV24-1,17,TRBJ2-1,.,CATSDRTAPSSYNEQFF
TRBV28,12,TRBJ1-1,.,CASSPLGSEAFF
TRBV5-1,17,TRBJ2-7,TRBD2,CASSLYPSGGSSYEQYF
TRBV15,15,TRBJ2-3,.,CATRGRLGGTDTQYF
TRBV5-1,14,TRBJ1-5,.,CASSLEWGRQPQHF
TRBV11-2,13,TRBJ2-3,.,CASSLDRADIQYF
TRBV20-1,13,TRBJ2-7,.,CSARGGTTYEQYF
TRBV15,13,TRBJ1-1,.,CATSPRGNTEAFF
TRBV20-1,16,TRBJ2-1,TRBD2,CSALLGHSGGGTEQFF
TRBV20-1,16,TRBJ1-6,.,CSARAGKAPDNSPLHF
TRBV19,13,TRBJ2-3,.,CASSLVSTDTQYF
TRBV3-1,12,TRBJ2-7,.,CASSQDRLEQYF
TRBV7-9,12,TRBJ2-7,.,CASSLSSNEQYF
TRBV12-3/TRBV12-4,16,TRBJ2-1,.,CASRGSGLYPYNEQFF
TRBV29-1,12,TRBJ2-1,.,CSASQGMNEQFF
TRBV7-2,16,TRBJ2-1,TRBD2,CASSLTSGDRYNEQFF
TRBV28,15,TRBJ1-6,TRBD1,CASSLSRGRDSPLHF
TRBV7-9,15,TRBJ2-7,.,CASSLAVEPSYEQYF
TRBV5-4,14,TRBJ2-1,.,CASSWEISYNEQFF
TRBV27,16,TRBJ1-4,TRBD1,CASSWGDRGSNEKLFF
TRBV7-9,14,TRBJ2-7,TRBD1,CASSFGQGAREQYF
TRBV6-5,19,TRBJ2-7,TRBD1,CASSSNLGTPGQGSYEQYF
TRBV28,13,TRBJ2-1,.,CASISPLFNEQFF
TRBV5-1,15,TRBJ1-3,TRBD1,CASSRTGGGENTIYF
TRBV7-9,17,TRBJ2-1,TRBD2,CASSLVRGGGRRYEQFF
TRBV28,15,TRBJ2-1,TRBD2,CASSLGLAEYNEQFF
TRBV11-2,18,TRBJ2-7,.,CASSARLAAGQSGYEQYF
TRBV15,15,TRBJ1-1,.,CATSRELTWNTEAFF
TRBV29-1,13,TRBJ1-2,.,CSVLPREGGLWTF
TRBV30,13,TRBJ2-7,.,CAWSAGGPTKQYF
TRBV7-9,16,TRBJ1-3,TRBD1,CASSPRQGASGNTIYF
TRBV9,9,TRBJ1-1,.,CASSPRSLF
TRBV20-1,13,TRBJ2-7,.,CSASGQVVYEQYF
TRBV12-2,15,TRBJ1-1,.,CASRPPRGMNTEAFF
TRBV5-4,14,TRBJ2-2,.,CASSLALFNGELFF
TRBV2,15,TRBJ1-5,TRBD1,CASSERTGGHQPQHF
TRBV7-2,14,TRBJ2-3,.,CASSRDSPADTQYF
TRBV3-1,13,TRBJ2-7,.,CASSQEIRNEQYF
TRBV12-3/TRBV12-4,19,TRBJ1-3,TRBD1,CASSFTRGGTENSGNTIYF
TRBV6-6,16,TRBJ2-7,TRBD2,CASSSGTSGIYGEQYF
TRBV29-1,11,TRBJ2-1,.,CSVAPGNEQFF
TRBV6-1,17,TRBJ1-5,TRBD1,CASSEARGQVSNQPQHF
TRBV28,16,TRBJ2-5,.,CASSPVSLSIRETQYF
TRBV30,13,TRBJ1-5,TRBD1,CAWSFGQGRPQHF
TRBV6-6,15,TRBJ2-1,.,CASSYSTVLYNEQFF